Detailed here is one TCR beta chain. Its matching antigen is unknown. This CDR3 is 18 amino acids long. Germline CDR1 is LNHNV and CDR2 is YYDKDF (reference sequence). V lost 3 bases, J lost 0 bases, and 11 bases stayed unmatched. This sample is drawn from a study of T cells in localized non-small cell lung cancer. Produced via immunoSEQ multiplex PCR; TCRdb's table is partial and in-frame only. The sample has around 78,000 clones; 88% are singletons. Study results and caveats: Elevated circulating T cell density in blood was associated with longer overall survival. Paired adjacent lung recovered a median roughly 56 of the top 100 tumor clones. Of the tissues analyzed, uninvolved adjacent lung showed maximal T cell clonality, greater than tumor.

This specimen was peripheral blood, taken before any cancer treatment. The chain is built from TRBV15 and TRBJ2-3, with 8 bases matching TRBD2. This sequence originates from a woman aged 35-70 years with stage I squamous cell lung carcinoma. The CDR3 DNA reads as TGTGCCACCAGCAGGGGGCCCACCGGGGGGGCTAGCACAGATACGCAGTATTTT. Residues: CATSRGPTGGASTDTQYF.